The 29 T cell receptor beta chains presented below share a single source sample, sequenced in a study of T cell responses to AZD1222 COVID-19 vaccine. Profiling relied on immunoSEQ multiplex PCR, and the TCRdb table lists in-frame clones only, not all of them. In the table there are roughly 180,000 clones, more than 85% of which are singletons. This material consisted of peripheral blood, taken 28 days after the second AZD1222 dose. The receptors stem from an adult who received the AZD1222 COVID-19 vaccine.

CDR3 amino acids: CASNGDLTSPLHF. The CDR3 bases are TGTGCCAGTAACGGGGACTTAACTTCACCCCTCCACTTT. The chain combines TRBV19 with TRBJ1-6, with TRBD1 as a possible D gene (5 bases). The length of the CDR3 is 13 residues. Trimming shortened V by 7 bases and J by 9 bases, and 13 bases separated the two germline ends. Germline V gene data show CDR1 as LNHDA and CDR2 as SQIVND (reference sequence).

CDR3 protein: CATLREIYGYTF. The CDR3 DNA reads as TGTGCCACCCTAAGGGAGATTTATGGCTACACCTTC. The chain couples TRBV19 to TRBJ1-2; D unclear. The V end lost 10 bases, the J end lost 5 bases, and 14 bases lay between the germline ends. The length of the CDR3 is 12 residues. Germline loops: CDR1 LNHDA, CDR2 SQIVND (reference sequence).

This clone has a handful of counts. The chain joins TRBV7-9 to TRBJ1-1; possibly TRBD1 for D (5 bases). The germline V gene encodes CDR1 SEHNR and CDR2 FQNEAQ (reference sequence). V was trimmed by 2 bases and J by 5 bases, leaving 15 bases between them. CDR3 length: 15 amino acids. This CDR3 reads CASSLHVVRETEAFF. CDR3 coding DNA: TGTGCCAGCAGCTTACATGTAGTCAGGGAGACTGAAGCTTTCTTT.

The count of this clone is one. The junction shows a germline mismatch at one end, possibly a read error. CDR3 coding DNA: TGTGCCAGCACAGGACTCTCGAAAACCGGGGAGCTGTTTTTT. This codes for CASTGLSKTGELFF. This chain connects TRBV7-9 to TRBJ2-2, with D possibly matching TRBD2 (5 bases). This CDR3 comprises 14 residues. CDR1 is SEHNR, CDR2 FQNEAQ, per germline (reference sequence).

V gene TRBV7-2 combines with J gene TRBJ2-5; D unresolved. The CDR3 spans 14 residues. Germline assignment: CDR1 SGHTA and CDR2 FQGNSA. V lost 2 bases to trimming and J lost 4 bases, with 11 bases between them. The CDR3 loop reads CASSLRAARETQYF. The CDR3, as DNA: TGTGCCAGCAGCTTACGGGCGGCCCGAGAGACCCAGTACTTC.

This chain's CDR3 is CASSPSAGRTEAFF. The CDR3 DNA follows: TGTGCCAGCTCACCATCGGCAGGGCGGACTGAAGCTTTCTTT. The chain uses TRBV18 and TRBJ1-1, with D possibly matching TRBD1 (5 bases). CDR3 size: 14 residues. From germline, CDR1 is KGHSH and CDR2 LQKENI. The V end was cut by 2 bases, the J end by 5 bases, with 12 bases between. The full variable domain, with the rest looked up from reference TRBV18 and TRBJ1-1, is NAGVMQNPRHLVRRRGQEARLRCSPMKGHSHVYWYRQLPEEGLKFMVYLQKENIIDESGMPKERFSAEFPKEGPSILRIQQVVRGDSAAYFCASSPSAGRTEAFFGQGTRLTVV.

The CDR3 bases are TGTGCCAGCAGCTTGCCACAGGGGGCTGACAATGAGCAGTTCTTC. The encoded protein is CASSLPQGADNEQFF. J is TRBJ2-1 and V is TRBV7-9; 9 nucleotides agree with TRBD1. This CDR3 region has 15 residues. V was pared by 3 bases and J by 5 bases, with 5 bases of the junction left unmatched. Germline V gene lookup returns CDR1 SEHNR and CDR2 FQNEAQ (reference sequence). Full variable domain (missing parts from reference TRBV7-9 and TRBJ2-1): DTGVSQNPRHKITKRGQNVTFRCDPISEHNRLYWYRQTLGQGPEFLTYFQNEAQLEKSRLLSDRFSAERPKGSFSTLEIQRTEQGDSAMYLCASSLPQGADNEQFFGPGTRLTVL.

The chain employs TRBV3-1 (or the pseudogene TRBV3-2) and TRBJ1-2; D is unresolved. This CDR3 contains 16 residues. Germline V gene sequence: CDR1 LGHDT, CDR2 YNNKEL (reference sequence). Trimming took off 2 bases at V and 5 bases at J, with 18 bases between the two ends. The CDR3 nucleotides are TGTGCCAGCAGCCAAACCGGCCGTGGAGGGTCTTATGGCTACACCTTC. Protein: CASSQTGRGGSYGYTF.

This clone was seen a single time. This rearrangement joins TRBV11-2 to TRBJ1-4, with 7 bases matching TRBD1. Losses at the gene ends were 4 bases for V and 4 bases for J; bases not matched to a gene: 3. The CDR3 contains 14 residues. The germline gives CDR1 SGHAT, CDR2 FQNNGV. The CDR3 coding sequence is TGTGCCAGCAGCTGGGACAGCTTTAATGAAAAACTGTTTTTT. As protein: CASSWDSFNEKLFF.

The chain combines TRBV7-3 with TRBJ2-5; no clear D. The CDR3 loop spans 15 amino acids. CDR1 and CDR2 from the germline V gene are SGHTA and FQGTGA. V dropped 0 bases and J dropped 2 bases, with 10 bases sitting between them. The CDR3 spells CASSLTGGPQETQYF. Here the CDR3 DNA reads TGTGCCAGCAGCTTAACCGGCGGTCCTCAAGAGACCCAGTACTTC.

This clone occurred once. The chain uses TRBV5-5 and TRBJ1-2, with D uncertain. Germline CDR1 is SGHKS and CDR2 is YYEKEE (reference sequence). The V end was cut by 4 bases, the J end by 5 bases, with 12 bases between. This CDR3 has 13 residues. The CDR3 is CASSPGSRYGYTF. The DNA for the CDR3 is TGTGCCAGCAGCCCGGGCAGCAGATATGGCTACACCTTC.

The chain carries TRBV27 and TRBJ1-2; a weak D match, TRBD1 (5 bases). The V gene's germline CDR1 is MNHEY and CDR2 SMNVEV (reference sequence). The germline V and J ends were trimmed by 2 bases and 4 bases, with 17 bases remaining between them. The CDR3 consists of 16 residues. Here the CDR3 reads CASSLIRGTAPYGYTF. The CDR3 DNA sequence: TGTGCCAGCAGTTTAATTAGGGGAACCGCTCCCTATGGCTACACCTTC.

The J gene is TRBJ2-3, the V gene TRBV7-2, with D tentatively TRBD2 (6 bases). There are 13 residues in the CDR3. Germline V CDR1 and CDR2: SGHTA, FQGNSA. V was pared by 5 bases and J by 6 bases, with 12 bases between. The CDR3 DNA reads as TGTGCCAGCAGCCGAGTGGAGGGGGATACGCAGTATTTT. Its protein is CASSRVEGDTQYF.

The chain employs TRBV6-5 and TRBJ2-7, with 12 bases matching TRBD2. The V and J ends lost 5 bases and 5 bases, in that order; junction bases with no gene match: 7. Looked up from germline, CDR1 is MNHEY and CDR2 is SVGAGI. This CDR3 is built from 15 residues. CDR3 sequence: CASSQLAGGKNEQYF. Written as DNA, the CDR3 is TGTGCCAGCAGTCAACTAGCGGGAGGAAAGAACGAGCAGTACTTC.

The chain is built from TRBV6-5 and TRBJ1-1, with D possibly TRBD1 on 5 matching bases. The CDR3 is 15 amino acids. V shed 3 bases and J shed 2 bases, with 13 bases lying between them. The germline gives CDR1 MNHEY, CDR2 SVGAGI. The CDR3 spells CASSYRRDGNTEAFF. The CDR3 region has the DNA TGTGCCAGCAGTTATCGCCGGGACGGTAACACTGAAGCTTTCTTT.

The CDR3 DNA reads as TGTGCCAGCAGCTTATCTGCTAGCGGGAGATTAGAGACCCAGTACTTC. As protein: CASSLSASGRLETQYF. The rearrangement joins TRBV7-3 to TRBJ2-5; TRBD2 matches at 10 bases. The J segment lost 4 bases and the V segment lost 2 bases, leaving 7 bases of the junction unmatched. The germline gives CDR1 SGHTA, CDR2 FQGTGA. This CDR3 region has 16 residues.

This chain connects TRBV6-5 to TRBJ2-7, with TRBD1 matching over 8 bases. The germline V gene encodes CDR1 MNHEY and CDR2 SVGAGI. This CDR3 is 14 amino acids long. Trimming cost V 7 bases and J 3 bases; bases outside gene matches: 8. The CDR3 protein is CASTYGTGLYEQYF. CDR3 nucleotides: TGTGCCAGCACCTACGGGACAGGTCTCTACGAGCAGTACTTC.

The chain links TRBV2 to TRBJ2-1; D perhaps matches TRBD2 (5 bases). CDR3 length equals 14 residues. Germline V gene lookup returns CDR1 SNHLY and CDR2 FYNNEI. V lost 3 bases and J lost 9, with 15 bases in between. The CDR3 loop is CASSEREVVSEQFF. CDR3 nucleotide sequence: TGTGCCAGCAGTGAGAGGGAAGTAGTTAGTGAGCAGTTCTTC.

The chain has TRBV5-1 and TRBJ1-1; D gene uncertain. CDR1 and CDR2 from the germline V gene are SGHRS and YFSETQ. CDR3 length equals 13 residues. V gave up 5 bases and J gave up 5 bases, with 13 bases separating them. The DNA of the CDR3 is TGCGCCAGCAGTCTGACGGCGCAAACTGAAGCTTTCTTT. Translating gives CASSLTAQTEAFF. The full variable domain, in which reference TRBV5-1 and TRBJ1-1 provide the parts outside the CDR3, is KAGVTQTPRYLIKTRGQQVTLSCSPISGHRSVSWYQQTPGQGLQFLFEYFSETQRNKGNFPGRFSGRQFSNSRSEMNVSTLELGDSALYLCASSLTAQTEAFFGQGTRLTVV.

The genes are TRBV5-6 and TRBJ1-2; D might be TRBD1 (6 bases). The CDR3 spans 15 residues. From germline, CDR1 is SGHDT and CDR2 YYEEEE. With 4 bases removed from V and 4 bases from J, the gap between germline ends came to 17 bases. CDR3 in DNA: TGTGCCAGCAGCCCGGGACACCGTAGATCCTATGGCTACACCTTC. It specifies CASSPGHRRSYGYTF.

J is TRBJ2-3 and V is TRBV27; TRBD2 matches 9 bases. From germline, CDR1 is MNHEY and CDR2 SMNVEV (reference sequence). After removal of 2 bases from V and 1 base from J, the junction contained 1 base not matched to a gene. The CDR3 length is 15 residues. The CDR3: CASSLAGGRTDTQYF. Here the CDR3 DNA reads TGTGCCAGCAGTTTAGCGGGAGGGCGCACAGATACGCAGTATTTT.

The J gene is TRBJ1-2, the V gene TRBV19; 12 nucleotides match TRBD1. This CDR3 region has 16 residues. The germline V gene has CDR1 LNHDA and CDR2 SQIVND (reference sequence). Losses at the gene ends were 5 bases for V and 1 base for J; bases not matched to a gene: 5. CDR3 in DNA: TGTGCCAGTAGTGTGGGACAGGGGGCGCGTAACTATGGCTACACCTTC. This encodes CASSVGQGARNYGYTF.

The chain has TRBV6-6 and TRBJ2-5, with TRBD1 matching over 8 bases. V dropped 4 bases and J dropped 4; count of bases not matched to a gene: 8. The germline V gene has CDR1 MNHNY and CDR2 SVGAGI (reference sequence). The CDR3 sequence is 15 residues long. The DNA of the CDR3 is TGTGCCAGCAGTTTCCGGACAGGGAAAACAGAGACCCAGTACTTC. Protein: CASSFRTGKTETQYF.

This sequence joins TRBV2 and TRBJ1-6; TRBD1 might be the D (5 bases). The CDR3 totals 14 residues. In germline, CDR1 is SNHLY, CDR2 FYNNEI. With 6 bases removed from V and 8 bases from J, the gap between germline ends came to 14 bases. DNA of the CDR3: TGTGCCAGCAGGCCGACAGTCGGGGATTCACCCCTCCACTTT. This sequence encodes CASRPTVGDSPLHF.

The gene calls are TRBV5-1 and TRBJ1-2; 8 nucleotides line up with TRBD1. The CDR3 contains 15 residues. The germline V gene encodes CDR1 SGHRS and CDR2 YFSETQ. Trimming at V came to 4 bases and at J to 6 bases, leaving 11 bases not matched to a gene. CDR3 DNA sequence: TGCGCCAGCAGCGCCGAGTCGACAGGGGTTAATGGCTACACCTTC. Residues: CASSAESTGVNGYTF.

This chain joins TRBV18 and TRBJ2-2, with unresolved D. The V end was cut by 3 bases, the J end by 4 bases, with 9 bases between. This CDR3 has 14 residues. Per the germline V gene, CDR1 is KGHSH and CDR2 is LQKENI. The CDR3 here is CASSPATSTGELFF. The CDR3 DNA sequence: TGTGCCAGCTCACCGGCGACGAGCACCGGGGAGCTGTTTTTT.

The chain combines TRBV20-1 with TRBJ2-7, with D perhaps matching TRBD2 (5 bases). The CDR3 spans 11 residues. Germline V CDR1 and CDR2: DFQATT, SNEGSKA (reference sequence). V was cut by 5 bases and J by 7 bases, with 12 bases left in between. In DNA, the CDR3 is TGCAGTGCTGCGCCAACGGGGGAGCAGTACTTC. Residues: CSAAPTGEQYF.

The rearrangement joins TRBV6-6 to TRBJ2-1, with unresolved D. V was pared by 3 bases and J by 6 bases, with 12 bases between. Germline CDR1 MNHNY, CDR2 SVGAGI (reference sequence). CDR3 length: 14 residues. Here the CDR3 DNA reads TGTGCCAGCAGTTATATACCCTCCGCCAATGAGCAGTTCTTC. It codes for CASSYIPSANEQFF.

The J gene is TRBJ2-7, the V gene TRBV9, with 9 bases that match TRBD1. The CDR3 is 14 amino acids. Germline V lookup: CDR1 SGDLS, CDR2 YYNGEE. V was pared by 3 bases and J by 4 bases, with 5 bases of the junction left unmatched. CDR3 DNA sequence: TGTGCCAGCAGCGGGACAGGGGTTGGGTACGAGCAGTACTTC. Its protein product is CASSGTGVGYEQYF.